This note documents a single T cell receptor (beta chain) sequence. No antigen is known for it. The CDR3 spans 16 residues. Germline values: CDR1 KGHSH, CDR2 LQKENI. Trimming took 1 base from V and 5 from J; bases not matched to a gene: 10. These data come from a study of cytomegalovirus exposure and HLA in healthy donors. Whole-study findings and limits: Some segments of the V type, notably TRBV6-2 and TRBV6-3, were excluded as indistinguishable. Fewer N-insertions than the roughly 670-donor mean were reportedly shown by an Asian-associated ancestry cluster in a later analysis. The authors later found most CMV-associated TCR beta chains appeared HLA-restricted. Common viral pathogens were later found to be apparently linked to several of the most significant clusters.

PCR was performed using 60 Vbeta and 13 Jbeta primers. The table came from immunoSEQ multiplex PCR; TCRdb's copy has only in-frame clones and leaves some out. The table records fewer than 200,000 clones, 65% to 75% of them present only once. The sequencing sample was made of PBMCs. The source of this sequence is a girl aged 10 to 17 in good health and CMV-seronegative. V usage is TRBV18 and J usage is TRBJ2-5, with 7 bases fitting TRBD2. Here the CDR3 reads CASSPLARGSRETQYF. The CDR3, as DNA: TGTGCCAGCTCACCACTAGCGCGGGGGTCCCGGGAGACCCAGTACTTC.